This T cell receptor beta chain was profiled in a study of identical twins. TCRdb re-derived calls from the 5' RACE reads in MiXCR, one entry per CDR3 protein. The profile shows around 250,000 distinct CDR3 sequences, approximately 5.9% of them singletons. In its sample, this clonotype was seen many times. The antigen is not known. Study-level findings and limits: Zero-insertion analyses might be partly confounded by invariant T cells like MAIT and iNKT. Instead of following the same donors, the conclusions were based on cross-sectional statistical analysis.

The CDR3 is 16 residues long. V lost 4 bases, J lost 1 base, and 14 bases lay in between. Germline assignment: CDR1 SGDLS and CDR2 YYNGEE. The same specimen was also included in a second study, on T cells expressing NK-cell markers. That source reports: Eight donors were sequenced, of whom seven were HCMV-seropositive, while the remaining one was HCMV-seronegative. It remained uncertain whether the expanded NKG2C+ T cell clones were specific for HCMV antigens.

The source is a woman under 30 in good health. Input material: CD8+ T cells sorted from blood. This rearrangement joins TRBV9 to TRBJ2-2, with a tentative D call TRBD2 (7 bases). The CDR3 loop is CASSRGAAQNTGELFF. CDR3 coding DNA: TGTGCCAGCAGCCGGGGGGCGGCACAGAACACCGGGGAGCTGTTTTTT.